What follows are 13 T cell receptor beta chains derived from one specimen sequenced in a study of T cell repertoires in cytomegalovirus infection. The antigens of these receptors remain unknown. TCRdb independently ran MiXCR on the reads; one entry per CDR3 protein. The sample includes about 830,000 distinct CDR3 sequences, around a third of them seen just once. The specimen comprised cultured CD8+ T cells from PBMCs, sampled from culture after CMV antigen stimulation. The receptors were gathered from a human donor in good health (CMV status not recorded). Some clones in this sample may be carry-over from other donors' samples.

This CDR3 reads CASSWGSGGETEAFF. The CDR3, as DNA: TGTGCCAGCAGTTGGGGCTCAGGGGGAGAGACTGAAGCTTTCTTT. The genes are TRBV6-2 or TRBV6-3 and TRBJ1-1, with 7 bases aligning to TRBD1. Trimming removed 4 bases from V and 5 bases from J; junction bases left unmatched: 10. The CDR3 runs 15 residues. Germline CDR1 is MNHEY and CDR2 is SVGEGT.

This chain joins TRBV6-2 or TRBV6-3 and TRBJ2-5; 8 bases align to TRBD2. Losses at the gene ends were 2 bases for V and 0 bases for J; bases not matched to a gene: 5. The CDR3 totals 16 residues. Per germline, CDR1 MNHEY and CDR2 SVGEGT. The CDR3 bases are TGTGCCAGCAGTTACGTGGCGGGGGGTTACCAAGAGACCCAGTACTTC. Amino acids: CASSYVAGGYQETQYF.

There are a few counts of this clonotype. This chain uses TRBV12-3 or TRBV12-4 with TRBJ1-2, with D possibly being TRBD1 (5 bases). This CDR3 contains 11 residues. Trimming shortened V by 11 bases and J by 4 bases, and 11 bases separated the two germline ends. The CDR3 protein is CADQGPYGYTF. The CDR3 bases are TGTGCCGATCAGGGCCCCTATGGCTACACCTTC.

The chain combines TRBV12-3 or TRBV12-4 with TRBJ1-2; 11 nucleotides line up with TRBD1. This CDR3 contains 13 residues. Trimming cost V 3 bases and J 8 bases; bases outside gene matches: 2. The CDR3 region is CASSFWTGGGYTF. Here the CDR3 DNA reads TGTGCCAGCAGTTTCTGGACAGGGGGCGGCTACACCTTC.

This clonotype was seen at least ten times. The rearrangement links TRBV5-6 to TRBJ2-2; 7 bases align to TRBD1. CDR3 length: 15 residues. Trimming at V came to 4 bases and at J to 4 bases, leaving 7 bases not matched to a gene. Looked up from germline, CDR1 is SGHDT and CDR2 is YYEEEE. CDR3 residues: CASSPGTASTGELFF. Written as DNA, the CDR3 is TGTGCCAGCAGCCCCGGGACAGCTAGCACCGGGGAGCTGTTTTTT.

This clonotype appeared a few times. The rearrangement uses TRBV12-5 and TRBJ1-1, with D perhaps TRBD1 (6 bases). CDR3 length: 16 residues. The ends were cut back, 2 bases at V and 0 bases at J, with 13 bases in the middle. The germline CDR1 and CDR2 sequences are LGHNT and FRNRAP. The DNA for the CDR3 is TGTGCTAGTGGTTTGACAGGGACATACATGAACACTGAAGCTTTCTTT. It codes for CASGLTGTYMNTEAFF.

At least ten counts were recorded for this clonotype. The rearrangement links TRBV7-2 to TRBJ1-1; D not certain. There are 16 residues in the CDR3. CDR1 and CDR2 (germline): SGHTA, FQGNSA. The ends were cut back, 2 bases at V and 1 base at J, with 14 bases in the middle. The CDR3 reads CASSLSLGTPNTEAFF. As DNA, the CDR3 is TGTGCCAGCAGCTTAAGTTTGGGTACACCGAACACTGAAGCTTTCTTT. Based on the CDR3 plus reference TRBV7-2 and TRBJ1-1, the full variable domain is GAGVSQSPSNKVTEKGKDVELRCDPISGHTALYWYRQSLGQGLEFLIYFQGNSAPDKSGLPSDRFSAERTGGSVSTLTIQRTQQEDSAVYLCASSLSLGTPNTEAFFGQGTRLTVV.

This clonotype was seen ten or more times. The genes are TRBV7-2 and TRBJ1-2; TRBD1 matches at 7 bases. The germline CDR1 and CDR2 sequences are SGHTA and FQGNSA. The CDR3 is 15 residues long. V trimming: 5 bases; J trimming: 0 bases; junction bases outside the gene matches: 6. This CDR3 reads CASSNRQGANYGYTF. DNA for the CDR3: TGTGCCAGCAGCAACCGACAGGGAGCTAACTATGGCTACACCTTC.

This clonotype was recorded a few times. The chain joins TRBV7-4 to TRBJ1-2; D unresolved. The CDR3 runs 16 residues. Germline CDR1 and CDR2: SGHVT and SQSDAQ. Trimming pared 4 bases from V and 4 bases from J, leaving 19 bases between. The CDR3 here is CASSSELSQVAYGYTF. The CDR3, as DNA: TGTGCCAGCAGCTCCGAGTTGAGTCAAGTTGCCTATGGCTACACCTTC.

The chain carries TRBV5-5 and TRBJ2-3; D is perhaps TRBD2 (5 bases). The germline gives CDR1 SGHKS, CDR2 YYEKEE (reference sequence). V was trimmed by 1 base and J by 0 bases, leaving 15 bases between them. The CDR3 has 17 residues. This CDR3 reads CASSLYEAEISTDTQYF. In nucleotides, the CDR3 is TGTGCCAGCAGCTTGTACGAAGCGGAGATTAGCACAGATACGCAGTATTTT.

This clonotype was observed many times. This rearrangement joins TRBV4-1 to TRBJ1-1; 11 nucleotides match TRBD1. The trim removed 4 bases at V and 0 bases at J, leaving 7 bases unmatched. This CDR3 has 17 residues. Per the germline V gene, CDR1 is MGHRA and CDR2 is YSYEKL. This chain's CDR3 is CASSRGQGAYMNTEAFF. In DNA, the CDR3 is TGCGCCAGCAGCCGTGGACAGGGGGCATACATGAACACTGAAGCTTTCTTT.

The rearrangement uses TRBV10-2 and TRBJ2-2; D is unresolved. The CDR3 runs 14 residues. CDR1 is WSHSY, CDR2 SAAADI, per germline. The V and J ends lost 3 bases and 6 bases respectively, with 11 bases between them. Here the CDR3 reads CASSDNRPPGELFF. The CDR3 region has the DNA TGCGCCAGCAGTGATAATAGACCCCCCGGGGAGCTGTTTTTT.

The CDR3 DNA reads TGTGCCATCAGGAACCTTCCGGGACAGGGGGGGGCAACCGGGGAGCTGTTTTTT. Residues: CAIRNLPGQGGATGELFF. The genes are TRBV10-3 and TRBJ2-2; 11 nucleotides align to TRBD1. The CDR3 totals 18 residues. Germline-derived CDR1 and CDR2 are ENHRY and SYGVKD. Unmatched junction bases numbered 14, after V lost 6 bases and J lost 5 bases.